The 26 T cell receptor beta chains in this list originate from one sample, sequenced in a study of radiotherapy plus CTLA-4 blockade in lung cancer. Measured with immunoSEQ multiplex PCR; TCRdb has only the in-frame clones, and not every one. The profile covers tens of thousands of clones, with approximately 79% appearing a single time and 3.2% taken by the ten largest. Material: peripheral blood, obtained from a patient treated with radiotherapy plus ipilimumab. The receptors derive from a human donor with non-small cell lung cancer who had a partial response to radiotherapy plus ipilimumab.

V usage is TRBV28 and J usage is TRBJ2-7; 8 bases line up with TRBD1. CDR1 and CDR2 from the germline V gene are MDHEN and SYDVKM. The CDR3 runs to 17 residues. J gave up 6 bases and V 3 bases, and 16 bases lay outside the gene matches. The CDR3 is CASSFPRSGGRSSEQYF. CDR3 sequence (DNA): TGTGCCAGCAGTTTCCCCAGATCAGGGGGCAGGTCTTCCGAGCAGTACTTC.

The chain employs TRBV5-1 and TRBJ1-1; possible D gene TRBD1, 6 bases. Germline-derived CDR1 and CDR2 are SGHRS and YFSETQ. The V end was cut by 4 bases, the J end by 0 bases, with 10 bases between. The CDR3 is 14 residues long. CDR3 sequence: CASSAGDLNTEAFF. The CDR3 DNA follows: TGCGCCAGCAGCGCAGGGGACCTGAACACTGAAGCTTTCTTT. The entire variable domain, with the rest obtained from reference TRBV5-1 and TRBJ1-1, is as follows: KAGVTQTPRYLIKTRGQQVTLSCSPISGHRSVSWYQQTPGQGLQFLFEYFSETQRNKGNFPGRFSGRQFSNSRSEMNVSTLELGDSALYLCASSAGDLNTEAFFGQGTRLTVV.

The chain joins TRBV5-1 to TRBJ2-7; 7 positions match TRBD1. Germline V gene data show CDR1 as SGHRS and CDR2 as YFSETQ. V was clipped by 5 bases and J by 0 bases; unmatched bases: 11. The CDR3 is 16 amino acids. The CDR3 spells CASRAGGTVSSYEQYF. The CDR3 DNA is TGCGCCAGCAGAGCCGGTGGGACAGTTAGCTCCTACGAGCAGTACTTC.

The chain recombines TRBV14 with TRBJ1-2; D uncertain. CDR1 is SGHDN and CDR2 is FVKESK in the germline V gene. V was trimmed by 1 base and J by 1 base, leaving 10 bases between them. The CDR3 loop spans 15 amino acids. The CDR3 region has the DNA TGTGCCAGCAGCCAAGGCGGGTCAGTTAACTATGGCTACACCTTC. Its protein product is CASSQGGSVNYGYTF.

The DNA for the CDR3 is TGCGCCAGCAGCTTGGAGGCGGTAGGAAACACTGAAGCTTTCTTT. Residues: CASSLEAVGNTEAFF. The chain employs TRBV5-1 and TRBJ1-1; unclear D gene. Deletions cut 0 bases from V and 2 bases from J, with 11 bases between. This CDR3 spans 15 amino acids. The germline CDR1 and CDR2 sequences are SGHRS and YFSETQ. Based on the CDR3 plus reference TRBV5-1 and TRBJ1-1, the full variable domain is KAGVTQTPRYLIKTRGQQVTLSCSPISGHRSVSWYQQTPGQGLQFLFEYFSETQRNKGNFPGRFSGRQFSNSRSEMNVSTLELGDSALYLCASSLEAVGNTEAFFGQGTRLTVV.

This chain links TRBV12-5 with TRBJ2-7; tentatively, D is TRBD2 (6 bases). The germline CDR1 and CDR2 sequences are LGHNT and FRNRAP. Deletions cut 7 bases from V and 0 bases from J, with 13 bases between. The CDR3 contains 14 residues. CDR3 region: CASDDGGYSYEQYF. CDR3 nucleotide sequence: TGTGCTAGTGACGACGGGGGATACTCCTACGAGCAGTACTTC. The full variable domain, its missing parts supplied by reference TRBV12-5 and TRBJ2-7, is DARVTQTPRHKVTEMGQEVTMRCQPILGHNTVFWYRQTMMQGLELLAYFRNRAPLDDSGMPKDRFSAEMPDATLATLKIQPSEPRDSAVYFCASDDGGYSYEQYFGPGTRLTVT.

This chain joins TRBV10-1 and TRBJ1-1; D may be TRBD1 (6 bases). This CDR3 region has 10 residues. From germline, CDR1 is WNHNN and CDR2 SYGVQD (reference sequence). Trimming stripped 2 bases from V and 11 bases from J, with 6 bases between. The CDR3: CASSEQGAFF. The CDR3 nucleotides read TGCGCCAGCAGTGAGCAGGGGGCTTTCTTT.

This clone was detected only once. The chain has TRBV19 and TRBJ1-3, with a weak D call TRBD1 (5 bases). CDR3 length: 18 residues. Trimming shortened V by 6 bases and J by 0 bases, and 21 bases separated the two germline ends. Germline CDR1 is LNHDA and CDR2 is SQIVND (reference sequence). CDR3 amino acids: CASSKSPAGGYSGNTIYF. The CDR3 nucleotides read TGTGCCAGTAGCAAAAGCCCCGCCGGGGGGTACTCTGGAAACACCATATATTTT.

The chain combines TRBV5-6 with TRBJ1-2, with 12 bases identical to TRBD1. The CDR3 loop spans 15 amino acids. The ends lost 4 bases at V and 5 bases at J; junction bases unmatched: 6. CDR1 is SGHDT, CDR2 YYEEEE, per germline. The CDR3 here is CASSGDRGPLYGYTF. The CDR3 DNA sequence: TGTGCCAGCAGCGGGGACAGGGGGCCTCTTTATGGCTACACCTTC.

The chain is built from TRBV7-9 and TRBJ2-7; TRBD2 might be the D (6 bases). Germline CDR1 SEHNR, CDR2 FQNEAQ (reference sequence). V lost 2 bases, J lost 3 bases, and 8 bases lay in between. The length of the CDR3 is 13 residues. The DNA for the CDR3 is TGTGCCAGCAGCTTACGGGGGTTCTACGAGCAGTACTTC. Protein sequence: CASSLRGFYEQYF.

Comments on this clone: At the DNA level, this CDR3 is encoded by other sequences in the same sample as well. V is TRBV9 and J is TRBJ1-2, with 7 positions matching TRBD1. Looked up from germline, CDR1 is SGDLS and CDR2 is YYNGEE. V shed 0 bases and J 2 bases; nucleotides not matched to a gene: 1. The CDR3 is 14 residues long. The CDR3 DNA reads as TGTGCCAGCAGCGTAGGGGACAGCAACTATGGCTACACCTTC. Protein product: CASSVGDSNYGYTF. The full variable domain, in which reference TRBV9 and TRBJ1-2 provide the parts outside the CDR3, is DSGVTQTPKHLITATGQRVTLRCSPRSGDLSVYWYQQSLDQGLQFLIQYYNGEERAKGNILERFSAQQFPDLHSELNLSSLELGDSALYFCASSVGDSNYGYTFGSGTRLTVV.

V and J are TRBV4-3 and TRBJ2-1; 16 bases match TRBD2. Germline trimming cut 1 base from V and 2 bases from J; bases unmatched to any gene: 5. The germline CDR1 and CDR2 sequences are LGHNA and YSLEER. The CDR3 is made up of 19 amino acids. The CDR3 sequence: CASSQGEGTSGGAYNEQFF. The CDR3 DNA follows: TGCGCCAGCAGCCAAGGAGAGGGGACTAGCGGGGGGGCCTACAATGAGCAGTTCTTC.

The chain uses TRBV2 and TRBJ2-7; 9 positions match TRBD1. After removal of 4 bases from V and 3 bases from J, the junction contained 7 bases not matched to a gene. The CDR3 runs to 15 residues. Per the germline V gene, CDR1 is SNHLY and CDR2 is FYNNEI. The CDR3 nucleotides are TGTGCCAGCAGTGTGGGACAGGGTGGTTACTACGAGCAGTACTTC. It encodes CASSVGQGGYYEQYF.

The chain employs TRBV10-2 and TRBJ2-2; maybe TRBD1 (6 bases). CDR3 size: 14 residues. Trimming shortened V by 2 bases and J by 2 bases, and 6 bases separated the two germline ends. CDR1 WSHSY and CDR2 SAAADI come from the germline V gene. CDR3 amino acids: CASSEGTNTGELFF. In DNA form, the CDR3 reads TGCGCCAGCAGTGAGGGGACAAACACCGGGGAGCTGTTTTTT.

CDR3 region: CASSATVNTEAFF. As DNA, the CDR3 is TGTGCCAGTAGTGCGACAGTTAACACTGAAGCTTTCTTT. V gene TRBV19 combines with J gene TRBJ1-1; a possible D gene is TRBD1 (5 bases). Germline lookup yields CDR1 LNHDA and CDR2 SQIVND (reference sequence). The V end lost 5 bases, the J end lost 2 bases, and 9 bases lay between the germline ends. The length of the CDR3 is 13 residues.

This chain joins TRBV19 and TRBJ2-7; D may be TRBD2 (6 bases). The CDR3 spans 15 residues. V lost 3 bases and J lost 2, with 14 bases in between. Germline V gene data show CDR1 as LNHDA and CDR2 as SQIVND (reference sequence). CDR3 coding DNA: TGTGCCAGTAGTATCTACGCCGGGAGCACCTACGAGCAGTACTTC. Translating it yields CASSIYAGSTYEQYF.

DNA for the CDR3: TGTGCCAGCAGCTTAGCGGGCACCGGGGAGCTGTTTTTT. Amino acids: CASSLAGTGELFF. V and J are TRBV11-3 and TRBJ2-2; D call uncertain. Germline assignment: CDR1 SGHNT and CDR2 YENEEA. V lost 1 base and J 4 bases, leaving 4 bases between the germline ends. This CDR3 spans 13 amino acids. Full variable domain (rest looked up from reference TRBV11-3 and TRBJ2-2): EAGVVQSPRYKIIEKKQPVAFWCNPISGHNTLYWYLQNLGQGPELLIRYENEEAVDDSQLPKDRFSAERLKGVDSTLKIQPAELGDSAVYLCASSLAGTGELFFGEGSRLTVL.

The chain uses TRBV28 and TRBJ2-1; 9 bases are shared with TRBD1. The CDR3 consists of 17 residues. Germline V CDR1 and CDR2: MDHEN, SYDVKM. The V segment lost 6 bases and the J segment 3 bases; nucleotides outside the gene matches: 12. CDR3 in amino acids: CASSEIAGTGLYNEQFF. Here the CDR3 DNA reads TGTGCCAGCAGCGAAATAGCCGGGACAGGGCTCTACAATGAGCAGTTCTTC.

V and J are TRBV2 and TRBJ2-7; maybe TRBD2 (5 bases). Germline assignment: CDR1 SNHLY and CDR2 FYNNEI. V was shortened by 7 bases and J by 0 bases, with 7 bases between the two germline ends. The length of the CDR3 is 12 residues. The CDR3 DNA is TGTGCCAGCAAAGGGAGCTCCTACGAGCAGTACTTC. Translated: CASKGSSYEQYF.

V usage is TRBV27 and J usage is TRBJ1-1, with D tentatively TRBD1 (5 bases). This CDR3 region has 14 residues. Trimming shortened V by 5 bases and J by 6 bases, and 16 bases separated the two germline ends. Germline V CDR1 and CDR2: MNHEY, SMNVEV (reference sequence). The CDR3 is CASSIQTLGAEAFF. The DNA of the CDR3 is TGTGCCAGCAGTATTCAGACCTTAGGGGCTGAAGCTTTCTTT.

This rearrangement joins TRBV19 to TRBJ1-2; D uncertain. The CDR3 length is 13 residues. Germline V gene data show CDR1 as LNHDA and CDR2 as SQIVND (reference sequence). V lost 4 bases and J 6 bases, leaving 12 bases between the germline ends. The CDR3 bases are TGTGCCAGTAGTAATGTAGGGAGGGATGGCTACACCTTC. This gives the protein CASSNVGRDGYTF. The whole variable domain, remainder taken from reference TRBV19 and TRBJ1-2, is DGGITQSPKYLFRKEGQNVTLSCEQNLNHDAMYWYRQDPGQGLRLIYYSQIVNDFQKGDIAEGYSVSREKKESFPLTVTSAQKNPTAFYLCASSNVGRDGYTFGSGTRLTVV.

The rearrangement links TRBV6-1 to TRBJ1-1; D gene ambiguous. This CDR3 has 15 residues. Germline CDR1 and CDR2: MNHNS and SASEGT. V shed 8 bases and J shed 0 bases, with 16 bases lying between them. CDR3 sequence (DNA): TGTGCCAGCCTGCCCGGGTTCGGGGTGAACACTGAAGCTTTCTTT. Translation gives CASLPGFGVNTEAFF.

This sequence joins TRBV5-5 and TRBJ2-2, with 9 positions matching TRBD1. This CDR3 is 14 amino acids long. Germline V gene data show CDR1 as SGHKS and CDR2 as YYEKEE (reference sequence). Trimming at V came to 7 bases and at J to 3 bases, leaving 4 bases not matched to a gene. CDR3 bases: TGTGCCAGCTGGACAGGGGCTGACACCGGGGAGCTGTTTTTT. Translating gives CASWTGADTGELFF.

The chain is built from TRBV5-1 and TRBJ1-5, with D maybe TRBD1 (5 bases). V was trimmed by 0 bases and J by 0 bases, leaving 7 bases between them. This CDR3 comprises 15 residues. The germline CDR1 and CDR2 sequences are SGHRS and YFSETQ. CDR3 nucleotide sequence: TGCGCCAGCAGCTTGGGACAGTATAGCAATCAGCCCCAGCATTTT. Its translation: CASSLGQYSNQPQHF.

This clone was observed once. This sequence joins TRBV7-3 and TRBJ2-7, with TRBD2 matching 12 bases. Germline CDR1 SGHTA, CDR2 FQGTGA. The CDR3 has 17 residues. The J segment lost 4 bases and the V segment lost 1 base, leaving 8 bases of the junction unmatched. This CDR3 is CASSLKVTSGGRYEQYF. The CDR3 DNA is TGTGCCAGCAGCTTAAAGGTGACTAGCGGGGGAAGGTACGAGCAGTACTTC.

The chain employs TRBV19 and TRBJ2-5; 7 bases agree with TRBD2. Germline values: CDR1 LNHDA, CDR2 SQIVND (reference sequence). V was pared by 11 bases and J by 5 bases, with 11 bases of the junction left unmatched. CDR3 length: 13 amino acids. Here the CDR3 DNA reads TGTGCCTCAAACCCGGGGGGAGGGGAGACCCAGTACTTC. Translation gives CASNPGGGETQYF.